This T cell receptor (beta chain) was sequenced during a study of shared clonotypes between healthy human individuals. Study-level information: The study used three CD4 naive, three CD4 memory, two CD8 naive and one CD8 memory plate per donor.

It was at deep level that the assay was run. Generated by immunoSEQ multiplex PCR, the TCRdb table keeps only in-frame clones and is missing some. Of fewer than 1.4 million clones detected, approximately 78% appear once; the ten largest clones hold roughly 0.61%. Worth noting for this clone: Its antigen remains unidentified.

Study results and caveats: Unshared clonotypes carried lower generation probabilities than those common to all four donors.

The donors were adults (healthy and HIV-negative) with no recent acute infections or vaccinations. Input material: memory CD4+ T cells from PBMCs. The subset denotes: CD45RA-negative fraction. The clonotype comes from a man aged 18 to 30 in good health. Some clones in this sample may be carry-over from other donors' samples.

As DNA, the CDR3 is TGTGCCTCCCGGGGGGGACGTCAGCCCCAGCATTTT. Translation gives CASRGGRQPQHF. This chain joins TRBV19 and TRBJ1-5; D is perhaps TRBD1 (5 bases). CDR1 is LNHDA, CDR2 SQIVND, per germline (reference sequence). CDR3 length: 12 amino acids. The V gene lost 11 bases and the J gene lost 6 bases, with 14 bases spanning the gap.